These 15 T cell receptor beta chains were all obtained from the same sample, sequenced in a study of vaccination effects on CD4 cells after COVID-19. Their antigens remain unidentified. TCRdb keeps only in-frame clones here, not all; method: immunoSEQ multiplex PCR. The sample has tens of thousands of clones, around two thirds seen once. Expansion with viral peptide pools was applied to antigen-specific CD4+ T cells by the ViraFEST assay prior to sequencing. Scientists isolated CD4+ T cells after an approximately ten-day culture period ended. The person's infection with SARS-CoV-2, confirmed by PCR, took place between March and December 2020. The sample was CD4+ T cells from PBMCs cultured with HCoV-NL63 spike peptides, taken before COVID-19 vaccination. The receptors were gathered from a human donor who had a prior SARS-CoV-2 infection.

V usage is TRBV3-1 (or the pseudogene TRBV3-2) and J usage is TRBJ2-1; 8 nucleotides align to TRBD1. V lost 1 base to trimming and J lost 15 bases; unmatched junction nucleotides: 8. The CDR3 extends over 13 amino acids. Germline V gives CDR1 LGHDT, CDR2 YNNKEL (reference sequence). The DNA of the CDR3 is TGTGCCAGCAGCCAAGTTACCACCGGACAGGGGTTCTTC. It is translated as CASSQVTTGQGFF.

The chain has TRBV5-1 and TRBJ1-6; weak D call: TRBD1 (5 bases). V was trimmed by 0 bases and J by 8 bases, leaving 12 bases between them. The CDR3 is 15 amino acids. CDR1 SGHRS and CDR2 YFSETQ come from the germline V gene. CDR3 loop: CASSLALRGDSPLHF. The CDR3 DNA sequence: TGCGCCAGCAGCTTGGCCTTGAGGGGAGATTCACCCCTCCACTTT.

The genes are TRBV6-2 or TRBV6-3 and TRBJ2-1; 9 bases are a match to TRBD2. CDR1 is MNHEY and CDR2 is SVGEGT in the germline V gene. The CDR3 totals 16 residues. V was clipped by 5 bases and J by 8 bases; unmatched bases: 13. The CDR3: CASSRATAGGFDEQFF. CDR3 DNA: TGTGCCAGCAGTCGTGCAACAGCGGGAGGATTCGATGAGCAGTTCTTC.

The chain recombines TRBV5-4 with TRBJ2-1, with TRBD1 identical over 8 bases. Germline assignment: CDR1 SGHNT and CDR2 YYREEE (reference sequence). This CDR3 has 15 amino acids. The junction had 2 bases not matched to a gene; V was cut back by 0 bases and J by 3 bases. CDR3 in amino acids: CASSLDGQGYNEQFF. The CDR3 coding sequence is TGTGCCAGCAGCTTGGATGGACAGGGCTACAATGAGCAGTTCTTC.

V gene TRBV14 combines with J gene TRBJ1-2, with unresolved D. The germline gives CDR1 SGHDN, CDR2 FVKESK. The CDR3 consists of 13 residues. Deletions cut 4 bases from V and 5 bases from J, with 11 bases between. The CDR3 sequence: CASSLMQLYGYTF. CDR3 sequence (DNA): TGTGCCAGCAGCCTCATGCAGCTTTATGGCTACACCTTC.

The chain couples TRBV3-1 (or the pseudogene TRBV3-2) to TRBJ2-7, with D maybe TRBD1 (6 bases). CDR1 LGHDT and CDR2 YNNKEL come from the germline V gene (reference sequence). The CDR3 sequence is 14 residues long. The V end lost 1 base, the J end lost 7 bases, and 14 bases lay between the germline ends. This chain's CDR3 is CASSQAAGAEEQYF. The CDR3 DNA reads as TGTGCCAGCAGCCAAGCTGCAGGGGCGGAGGAGCAGTACTTC.

The chain carries TRBV19 and TRBJ1-2; D gene uncertain. Looked up from germline, CDR1 is LNHDA and CDR2 is SQIVND (reference sequence). Trimming stripped 1 base from V and 4 bases from J, with 10 bases between. This CDR3 has 14 amino acids. DNA for the CDR3: TGTGCCAGTAGTATAGTACTCGGGTCCTATGGCTACACCTTC. Protein product: CASSIVLGSYGYTF.

The chain's CDR3 is CASSEGPSRAGYGYTF. The CDR3 bases are TGTGCCAGCAGTGAAGGGCCCTCCCGGGCGGGCTATGGCTACACCTTC. J is TRBJ1-2 and V is TRBV6-1; D unclear. CDR3 length: 16 residues. CDR1 is MNHNS and CDR2 is SASEGT in the germline V gene. V lost 1 base and J 4 bases, leaving 16 bases between the germline ends.

The CDR3 loop is CASSPRWEEQETQYF. The CDR3 DNA sequence: TGTGCCAGCTCACCCCGGTGGGAAGAACAAGAGACCCAGTACTTC. J is TRBJ2-5 and V is TRBV18; D gene uncertain. The CDR3 consists of 15 residues. V was clipped by 3 bases and J by 2 bases, with 13 bases between them. Germline V gene sequence: CDR1 KGHSH, CDR2 LQKENI. Full variable domain (missing parts from reference TRBV18 and TRBJ2-5): NAGVMQNPRHLVRRRGQEARLRCSPMKGHSHVYWYRQLPEEGLKFMVYLQKENIIDESGMPKERFSAEFPKEGPSILRIQQVVRGDSAAYFCASSPRWEEQETQYFGPGTRLLVL.

The chain carries TRBV19 and TRBJ1-5, with unresolved D. This CDR3 region has 16 residues. Trimming cost V 7 bases and J 0 bases, with 16 bases left between them. The germline CDR1 and CDR2 sequences are LNHDA and SQIVND (reference sequence). DNA for the CDR3: TGTGCCAGTAAGTGGGTGGACCTTTATAGCAATCAGCCCCAGCATTTT. As protein: CASKWVDLYSNQPQHF. The entire variable domain, with the rest obtained from reference TRBV19 and TRBJ1-5, is as follows: DGGITQSPKYLFRKEGQNVTLSCEQNLNHDAMYWYRQDPGQGLRLIYYSQIVNDFQKGDIAEGYSVSREKKESFPLTVTSAQKNPTAFYLCASKWVDLYSNQPQHFGDGTRLSIL.

This rearrangement joins TRBV30 to TRBJ1-6; tentatively, D is TRBD1 (5 bases). V was pared by 0 bases and J by 7 bases, with 10 bases between. The CDR3 runs 14 residues. Germline values: CDR1 GTSNPN, CDR2 SVGIG (reference sequence). The CDR3 DNA follows: TGTGCCTGGAGTGTACGTCAGGGAAATTCACCCCTCCACTTT. Protein product: CAWSVRQGNSPLHF.

The rearrangement joins TRBV5-1 to TRBJ2-5, with 9 bases matching TRBD1. Germline loops: CDR1 SGHRS, CDR2 YFSETQ. The CDR3 spans 15 residues. V gave up 4 bases and J gave up 4 bases; unmatched junction bases: 8. CDR3 nucleotides: TGCGCCAGCAGCCAGGACAGGGGCGGATCAGAGACCCAGTACTTC. This encodes CASSQDRGGSETQYF.

V and J are TRBV7-8 and TRBJ2-5, with D hard to call. CDR1 and CDR2 from the germline V gene are SGHVS and FQNEAQ. The CDR3 extends over 13 amino acids. V dropped 5 bases and J dropped 5 bases, with 12 bases sitting between them. The CDR3 sequence is CASSRSRLETQYF. CDR3 bases: TGTGCCAGCAGCCGATCGAGGCTGGAGACCCAGTACTTC.

The rearrangement uses TRBV6-5 and TRBJ2-5, with D perhaps being TRBD1 or TRBD2 (6 bases each). This CDR3 contains 16 residues. Germline CDR1 reads MNHEY; CDR2 reads SVGAGI. V was cut by 0 bases and J by 6 bases, with 17 bases left in between. The CDR3 protein is CASSYSPWRGVKTQYF. CDR3 sequence (DNA): TGTGCCAGCAGTTACTCCCCGTGGAGGGGGGTAAAGACCCAGTACTTC.

The chain's CDR3 is CASSPPDLLNYGYTF. CDR3 in DNA: TGTGCCAGCTCACCACCTGACTTATTGAACTATGGCTACACCTTC. The J gene is TRBJ1-2, the V gene TRBV18; D not resolved. From germline, CDR1 is KGHSH and CDR2 LQKENI. V lost 0 bases to trimming and J lost 2 bases, with 10 bases between them. CDR3 length: 15 residues.